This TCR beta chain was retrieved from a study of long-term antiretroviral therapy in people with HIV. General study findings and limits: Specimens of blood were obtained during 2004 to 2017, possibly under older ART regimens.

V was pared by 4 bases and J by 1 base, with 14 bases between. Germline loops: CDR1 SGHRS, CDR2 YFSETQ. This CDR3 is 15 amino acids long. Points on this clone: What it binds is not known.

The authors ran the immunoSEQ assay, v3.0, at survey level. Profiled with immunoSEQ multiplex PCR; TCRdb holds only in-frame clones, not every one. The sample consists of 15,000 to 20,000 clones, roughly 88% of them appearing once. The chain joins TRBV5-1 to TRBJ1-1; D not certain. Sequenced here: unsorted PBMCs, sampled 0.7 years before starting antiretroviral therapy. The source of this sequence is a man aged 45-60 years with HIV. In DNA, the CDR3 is TGCGCCAGCAGCATGCCCGGAGCTTCGAACACTGAAGCTTTCTTT. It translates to CASSMPGASNTEAFF.